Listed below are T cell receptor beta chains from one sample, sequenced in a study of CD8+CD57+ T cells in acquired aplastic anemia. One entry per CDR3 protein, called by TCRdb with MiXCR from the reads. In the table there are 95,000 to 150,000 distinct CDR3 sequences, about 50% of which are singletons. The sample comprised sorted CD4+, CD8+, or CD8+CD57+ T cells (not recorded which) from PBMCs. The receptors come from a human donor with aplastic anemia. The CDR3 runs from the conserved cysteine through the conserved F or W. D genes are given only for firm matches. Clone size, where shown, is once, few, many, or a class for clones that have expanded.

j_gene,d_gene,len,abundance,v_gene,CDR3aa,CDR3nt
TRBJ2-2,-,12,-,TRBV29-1,CSVPRNTGELFF,TGCAGCGTTCCACGGAACACCGGGGAGCTGTTTTTT
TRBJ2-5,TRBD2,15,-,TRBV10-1,CVGLSGLAEQETQYF,TGCGTCGGCTTGTCGGGACTAGCGGAACAAGAGACCCAGTACTTC
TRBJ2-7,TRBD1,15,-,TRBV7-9,CASSPGDRDPYEQYF,TGTGCCAGCAGCCCCGGGGACAGGGACCCCTACGAGCAGTACTTC
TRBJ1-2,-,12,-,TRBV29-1,CSVEDRGYGYTF,TGCAGCGTTGAAGATCGGGGATACGGCTACACCTTC
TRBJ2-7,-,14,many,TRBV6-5,CASSLGYATYEQYF,TGTGCCAGCAGTCTGGGGTATGCGACCTACGAGCAGTACTTC
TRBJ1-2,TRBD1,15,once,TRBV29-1,CSAEAEGRGPYGYTF,TGCAGCGCAGAGGCTGAGGGCAGGGGGCCCTATGGCTACACCTTC
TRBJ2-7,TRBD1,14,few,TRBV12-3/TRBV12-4,CASSYTGTGGEQYF,TGTGCCAGCAGTTACACCGGGACAGGGGGCGAGCAGTACTTC
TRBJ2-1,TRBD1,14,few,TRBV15,CATSNRQGSNEQFF,TGTGCCACCAGCAATCGACAGGGTAGCAATGAGCAGTTCTTC
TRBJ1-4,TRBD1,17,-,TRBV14,CASSQGLGDRGGEKLFF,TGTGCCAGCAGCCAAGGCCTCGGGGACAGGGGAGGTGAAAAACTGTTTTTT
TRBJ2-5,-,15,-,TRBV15,CATSRGQGREETQYF,TGTGCCACCAGCAGAGGGCAAGGGCGGGAAGAGACCCAGTACTTC
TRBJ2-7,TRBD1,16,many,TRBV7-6,CASSVDLGQGIYEQYF,TGTGCCAGCAGCGTTGATCTGGGACAGGGGATCTACGAGCAGTACTTC
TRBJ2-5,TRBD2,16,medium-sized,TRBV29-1,CSVVAGGPRGQETQYF,TGCAGCGTTGTAGCGGGAGGGCCAAGGGGGCAAGAGACCCAGTACTTC
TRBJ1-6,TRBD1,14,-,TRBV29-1,CSAAGTGFNSPLHF,TGCAGCGCCGCGGGGACAGGTTTTAATTCACCCCTCCACTTT
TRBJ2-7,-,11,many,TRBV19,CASSNTYEQYF,TGTGCCAGTAGTAATACCTACGAGCAGTACTTC
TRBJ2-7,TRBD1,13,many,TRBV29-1,CSARTGDSYEQYF,TGCAGCGCCCGGACAGGGGACTCCTACGAGCAGTACTTC
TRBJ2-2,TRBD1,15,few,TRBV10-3,CAISGTGMNTGELFF,TGTGCCATCAGTGGGACAGGGATGAACACCGGGGAGCTGTTTTTT
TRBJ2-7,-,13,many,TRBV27,CASSLGQVGEQYF,TGTGCCAGCAGTTTGGGTCAGGTAGGCGAGCAGTACTTC
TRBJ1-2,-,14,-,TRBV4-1,CASSQDLWGGGYTF,TGCGCCAGCAGCCAAGATCTATGGGGCGGGGGCTACACCTTC
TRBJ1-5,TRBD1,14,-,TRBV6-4,CASSGQGAFSAQHF,TGTGCCAGCAGTGGACAGGGGGCATTCTCAGCCCAGCATTTT
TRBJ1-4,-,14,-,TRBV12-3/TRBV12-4,CASSPGGFGEKLFF,TGTGCCAGCAGTCCTGGTGGGTTTGGGGAAAAACTGTTTTTT
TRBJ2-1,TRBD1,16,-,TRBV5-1,CASSLTTGGENWEQFF,TGCGCCAGCAGCCTAACAACAGGGGGTGAAAACTGGGAGCAGTTCTTC
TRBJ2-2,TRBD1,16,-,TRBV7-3,CASSQGTGRNTGELFF,TGTGCCAGCAGTCAGGGGACAGGGAGGAACACCGGGGAGCTGTTTTTT
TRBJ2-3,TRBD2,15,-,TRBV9,CASSGAGGSLDTQYF,TGTGCCAGCAGCGGAGCGGGGGGGTCTCTAGATACGCAGTATTTT
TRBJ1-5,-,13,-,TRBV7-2,CASSSKGIQPQHF,TGTGCCAGCAGCTCTAAGGGAATTCAGCCCCAGCATTTT
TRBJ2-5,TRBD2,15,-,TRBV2,CASRGLAGAVETQYF,TGTGCCAGCAGAGGACTAGCGGGAGCTGTAGAGACCCAGTACTTC
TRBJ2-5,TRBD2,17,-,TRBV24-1,CATSGHGTSGSSETQYF,TGTGCCACCAGTGGACACGGGACTAGCGGGAGTAGCGAGACCCAGTACTTC
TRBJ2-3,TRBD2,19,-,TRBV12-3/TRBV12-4,CSSSTGLAGDYPSTDTQYF,TGTTCCAGCAGTACGGGACTAGCGGGGGACTATCCTAGCACAGATACGCAGTATTTT
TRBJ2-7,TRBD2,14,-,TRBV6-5,CASSYAGGSYEQYF,TGTGCCAGCAGTTACGCGGGAGGCTCCTACGAGCAGTACTTC
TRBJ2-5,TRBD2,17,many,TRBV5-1,CASSLAIAGEYQETQYF,TGCGCCAGCAGCTTGGCAATAGCGGGGGAGTACCAAGAGACCCAGTACTTC
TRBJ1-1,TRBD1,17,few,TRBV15,CATGSTRTGGPNTEAFF,TGTGCCACCGGATCCACGCGGACAGGAGGGCCGAACACTGAAGCTTTCTTT
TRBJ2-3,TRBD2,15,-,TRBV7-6,CASSIRGEGVDTQYF,TGTGCCAGCTCGATCCGGGGGGAGGGAGTAGATACGCAGTATTTT
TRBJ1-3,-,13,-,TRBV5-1,CASSLELGDTIYF,TGCGCCAGCAGCTTGGAGCTGGGAGACACCATATATTTT
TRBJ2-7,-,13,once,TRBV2,CASSHPAPSEQYF,TGTGCCAGCAGCCACCCGGCTCCCTCCGAGCAGTACTTC
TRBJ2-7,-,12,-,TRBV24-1,CATITCSYEQYF,TGTGCCACAATTACATGCTCCTACGAGCAGTACTTC
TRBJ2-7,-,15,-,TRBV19,CASSKRLGITYEQYF,TGTGCCAGTAGTAAACGACTAGGGATTACCTACGAGCAGTACTTC
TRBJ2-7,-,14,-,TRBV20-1,CSGFGGASSYEQYF,TGCAGTGGATTCGGGGGCGCAAGCTCCTACGAGCAGTACTTC
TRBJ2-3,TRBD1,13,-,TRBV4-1,CASDRGGTDTQYF,TGCGCCAGCGACAGGGGGGGCACAGATACGCAGTATTTT
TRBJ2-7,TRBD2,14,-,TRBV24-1,CATRASGRTYEQYF,TGTGCCACCAGAGCTAGCGGGAGAACGTACGAGCAGTACTTC
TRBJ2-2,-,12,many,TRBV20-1,CSAPIYTGELFF,TGCAGTGCACCAATATACACCGGGGAGCTGTTTTTT
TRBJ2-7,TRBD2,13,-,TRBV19,CATTSGGAREQYF,TGTGCCACCACTAGCGGGGGGGCTCGCGAGCAGTACTTC
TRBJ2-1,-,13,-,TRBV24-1,CATRDGSYNEQFF,TGTGCCACCAGGGACGGTTCCTACAATGAGCAGTTCTTC
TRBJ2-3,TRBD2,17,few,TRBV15,CATSRDDSSGGGDTQYF,TGTGCCACCAGCAGAGATGACTCTAGCGGGGGGGGAGATACGCAGTATTTT
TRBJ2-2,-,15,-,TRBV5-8,CASSFGITNTGELFF,TGTGCCAGCAGCTTCGGGATAACGAACACCGGGGAGCTGTTTTTT
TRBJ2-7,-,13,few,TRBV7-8,CASSIDGPYEQYF,TGTGCCAGCAGTATTGACGGGCCCTACGAGCAGTACTTC
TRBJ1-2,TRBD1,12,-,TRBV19,CASSDRAYGYTF,TGTGCCAGTTCGGACAGGGCGTATGGCTACACCTTC
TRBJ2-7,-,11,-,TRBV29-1,CSVVGAYEQYF,TGCAGCGTTGTGGGGGCCTACGAGCAGTACTTC
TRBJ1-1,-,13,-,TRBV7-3,CASSLKRNTEAFF,TGTGCCAGCAGCTTGAAGCGGAACACTGAAGCTTTCTTT
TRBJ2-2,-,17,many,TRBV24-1,CATSDLQGGPGAGELFF,TGTGCCACCAGTGATTTGCAAGGGGGACCGGGGGCCGGGGAGCTGTTTTTT
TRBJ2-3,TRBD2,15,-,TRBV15,CATSDGLALADTQYF,TGTGCCACCTCTGACGGACTAGCGTTAGCAGATACGCAGTATTTT
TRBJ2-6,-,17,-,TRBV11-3,CASSQYPEAAGANVLTF,TGTGCCAGCAGCCAATATCCGGAGGCGGCTGGGGCCAACGTCCTGACTTTC
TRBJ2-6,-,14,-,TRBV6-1,CASKEGPGANVLTF,TGTGCCAGCAAGGAGGGCCCTGGGGCCAACGTCCTGACTTTC
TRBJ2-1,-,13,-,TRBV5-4,CASSLQAGNEQFF,TGTGCCAGCAGCTTGCAGGCCGGCAATGAGCAGTTCTTC
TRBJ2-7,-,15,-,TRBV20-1,CSARREGRERFEQYF,TGCAGTGCTAGAAGAGAGGGCCGTGAGAGATTCGAGCAGTACTTC